This T cell receptor (beta chain) originates from a study of OX40 agonist ivuxolimab in advanced cancers. Sequencing used immunoSEQ multiplex PCR; TCRdb keeps in-frame clones, though not all of them. Among more than 50,000 clones, 75% to 90% were seen once, and the ten largest hold roughly 4%. This clonotype was obtained from an adult with an advanced solid tumor such as melanoma, head and neck, liver or kidney cancer. The source material was CD4+ or CD8+ T cells sorted from blood, sampled in a trial of the OX40 agonist ivuxolimab.

CDR3 DNA sequence: TGTGCCAGCAGTGTCGCGGTAGGACAGGATTTTTATGGCTACACCTTC. Residues: CASSVAVGQDFYGYTF. J is TRBJ1-2 and V is TRBV6-1; 7 bases align to TRBD1. CDR1 and CDR2 (germline): MNHNS, SASEGT. Trimming removed 4 bases from V and 5 bases from J; junction bases left unmatched: 13. This CDR3 is 16 amino acids long.